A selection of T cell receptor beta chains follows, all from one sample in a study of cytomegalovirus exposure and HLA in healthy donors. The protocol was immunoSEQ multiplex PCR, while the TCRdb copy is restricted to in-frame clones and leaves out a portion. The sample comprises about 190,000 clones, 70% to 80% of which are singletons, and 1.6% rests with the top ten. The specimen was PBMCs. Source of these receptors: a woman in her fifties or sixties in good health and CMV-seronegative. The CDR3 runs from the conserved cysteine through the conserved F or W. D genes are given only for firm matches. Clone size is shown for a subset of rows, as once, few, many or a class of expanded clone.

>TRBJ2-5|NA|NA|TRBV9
TGTGCCAGCAGCGTACCAGGGAAAGAGACCCAGTACTTC
CASSVPGKETQYF
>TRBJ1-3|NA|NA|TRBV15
TGTGCCACCAGCAGAGGCCGGGAGAGCTCTGGAAACACCATATATTTT
CATSRGRESSGNTIYF
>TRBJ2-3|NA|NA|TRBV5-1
TGCGCCAGCAGCCCAACCTCGAGGGCCACAGATACGCAGTATTTT
CASSPTSRATDTQYF
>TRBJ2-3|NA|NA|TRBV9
TGTGCCAGCAGCGTAGTTCCAGCGGGGACAACTAGCACAGATACGCAGTATTTT
CASSVVPAGTTSTDTQYF
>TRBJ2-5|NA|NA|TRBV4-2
TGTGCCAGCAGCCCTGGGGGAGGAGGCCAAGAGACCCAGTACTTC
CASSPGGGGQETQYF
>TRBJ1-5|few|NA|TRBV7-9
TGTGCCAGCAGCTTAAGTATCGGGGAACCTAATCAGCCCCAGCATTTT
CASSLSIGEPNQPQHF
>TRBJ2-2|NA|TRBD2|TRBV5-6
TGTGCCAGCAGCCTGGGACTAGCGGGAGGTCGGACCGGGGAGCTGTTTTTT
CASSLGLAGGRTGELFF
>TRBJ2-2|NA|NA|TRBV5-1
TGCGCCAGCAGCCCACGACAGGCCACCGGGGAGCTGTTTTTT
CASSPRQATGELFF
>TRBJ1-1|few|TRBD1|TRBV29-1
TGCAGCGTTCGGGACAGTGAAGCTTTCTTT
CSVRDSEAFF
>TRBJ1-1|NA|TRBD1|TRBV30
TGTGCCTGGAGTGAGGACAGGGGCACTGAAGCTTTCTTT
CAWSEDRGTEAFF
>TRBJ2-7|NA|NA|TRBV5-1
TGCGCCAGCAGCTCCAACTATGGGGGGAACTACGAGCAGTACTTC
CASSSNYGGNYEQYF
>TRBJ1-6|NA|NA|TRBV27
TGTGCCAGCAGTTTATCTAGCTCCTATAATTCACCCCTCCACTTT
CASSLSSSYNSPLHF
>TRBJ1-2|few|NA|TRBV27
TGTGCCAGCAGTTTGAACGCCGGAAGGGGAAGTGGGTTGTCAAACTATGGCTACACCTTC
CASSLNAGRGSGLSNYGYTF
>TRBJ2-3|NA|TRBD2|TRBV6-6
TGTGCCAGCAGGCCATACAGCGGGGAGGATACGCAGTATTTT
CASRPYSGEDTQYF
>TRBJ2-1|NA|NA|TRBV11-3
TGTGCCAGCAGCGGGGGGGCCAATTACAATGAGCAGTTCTTC
CASSGGANYNEQFF
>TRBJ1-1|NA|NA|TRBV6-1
TGTGCCAGCAGTGTTGGGCAGGGGTTAGAAGCTTTCTTT
CASSVGQGLEAFF